Listed below are T cell receptor beta chains from one sample, sequenced in a study of blood T cell repertoires in COVID-19. The table came from immunoSEQ multiplex PCR; TCRdb's copy has only in-frame clones and leaves some out. Of approximately 50,000 clones in the sample, more than 90% were seen once. What was sequenced was peripheral blood. The receptors here all came from a human donor in a cohort sampled during active COVID-19. Each CDR3 is given with its conserved first and last residue. D genes are given only for firm matches. Size is omitted from some rows. Given values are once, few, many or a class for expanded clones.

>TRBJ2-7|TRBD2|TRBV9|.
TGTGCCAGCAGCGCTAGCCCGACAGCGGGGGACGAGCAGTACTTC
CASSASPTAGDEQYF
>TRBJ1-1|.|TRBV19|once
TGTGCCAGTAGTGGGCTTGAAAGGACTGAAGCTTTCTTT
CASSGLERTEAFF
>TRBJ1-4|.|TRBV27|once
TGTGCCAGCAGTTCCGGACAGTTTAATGAAAAACTGTTTTTT
CASSSGQFNEKLFF
>TRBJ1-5|.|TRBV3-1/TRBV3-2|.
TGTGCCAGCAGTCAAACAGGCGATCAGCCCCAGCATTTT
CASSQTGDQPQHF
>TRBJ2-7|.|TRBV2|once
TGTGCCAGCAGTACCCCCGAACAGGGTAACGAGCAGTACTTC
CASSTPEQGNEQYF
>TRBJ2-1|TRBD1|TRBV2|.
TGTGCCAGCAGTCCCCAGGGGGCAGGGATTGAGCAGTTCTTC
CASSPQGAGIEQFF
>TRBJ1-1|.|TRBV6-5|.
TGTGCCACCCGGGACACTGAAGCTTTCTTT
CATRDTEAFF
>TRBJ2-5|TRBD2|TRBV3-1/TRBV3-2|.
TGTGCCAGCAGCCGAGGACTAGCGGTAGAGACCCAGTACTTC
CASSRGLAVETQYF
>TRBJ2-7|.|TRBV6-2/TRBV6-3|.
TGTGCCAGCAGTTACTCGGCCGGGAGAGTGACCTACGAGCAGTACTTC
CASSYSAGRVTYEQYF
>TRBJ1-3|TRBD1|TRBV6-6|.
TGTGCCAGCAGTCGCTCCGGGACAGGGGGCTCTGGAAACACCATATATTTT
CASSRSGTGGSGNTIYF
>TRBJ2-1|.|TRBV9|.
TGTGCCAGCAGCGTAGAAGCGAGAGTCTCCTACAATGAGCAGTTCTTC
CASSVEARVSYNEQFF
>TRBJ1-1|TRBD1|TRBV2|.
TGTGCGAGAACAGGGGTTGGCACTGAAGCTTTCTTT
CARTGVGTEAFF
>TRBJ2-1|TRBD2|TRBV12-5|.
TGTGCTAGTGGTAATAGCGGGGGCTACAATGAGCAGTTCTTC
CASGNSGGYNEQFF
>TRBJ2-7|TRBD1|TRBV6-1|.
TGTGCCAGCAGTGAGACAGGGGGCTCCTACGAGCAGTACTTC
CASSETGGSYEQYF
>TRBJ1-1|TRBD1|TRBV5-4|.
TGTGCCAGCAGCTTGGAGGCCTGGACAGGGACCCCTGAAGCTTTCTTT
CASSLEAWTGTPEAFF
>TRBJ2-7|TRBD2|TRBV9|.
TGTGCCAGCAGCGTAGATAGCGGGAACTACGAGCAGTACTTC
CASSVDSGNYEQYF
>TRBJ1-4|.|TRBV19|.
TGTGCCAGTAGTATTTTGCGGGGGCTAGGAACTAATGAAAAACTGTTTTTT
CASSILRGLGTNEKLFF
>TRBJ1-3|TRBD1|TRBV2|once
TGTGCCAGCAGCAGATCAGGGGGCTTGGGAAACACCATATATTTT
CASSRSGGLGNTIYF
>TRBJ2-1|.|TRBV19|.
TGTGCCAGTAGTATAGAGGCAGGACTCGACAATGAGCAGTTCTTC
CASSIEAGLDNEQFF
>TRBJ2-7|.|TRBV10-3|few
TGTGCCATCAGTGACCCCCCCAGAGGTCAGGGCAACGAGCAGTACTTC
CAISDPPRGQGNEQYF
>TRBJ1-2|.|TRBV28|.
TGTGCCAGCAGTTTACAGTCCTTCCATGGCTACACCTTC
CASSLQSFHGYTF
>TRBJ2-7|TRBD2|TRBV10-2|.
TGCGCCAGCAGTGAGTTTACTAGCGGGAGTTCCTACGAGCAGTACTTC
CASSEFTSGSSYEQYF
>TRBJ1-2|.|TRBV6-5|.
TGTGCCAGCAAACAGGGCCGTAACTATGGCTACACCTTC
CASKQGRNYGYTF
>TRBJ2-5|.|TRBV5-5|.
TGTGCCAGCAGCTTTTGGTCTAACCCCCCAGAGACCCAGTACTTC
CASSFWSNPPETQYF
>TRBJ2-5|TRBD2|TRBV28|.
TGTGCCAGCAGTTTCCCCACCGGACTAGCGGGAGTTGAGACCCAGTACTTC
CASSFPTGLAGVETQYF
>TRBJ1-2|TRBD1|TRBV5-1|.
TGCGCCAGCAGCGGGGACAGGCTCTATGGCTACACCTTC
CASSGDRLYGYTF